This T cell receptor (beta chain) was documented in a study of shared T cell receptors in the human thymus. Of note for this clone: This CDR3 is also generated by other DNA sequences in the sample.

Libraries were prepared by immunoSEQ multiplex PCR; TCRdb keeps only in-frame clonotypes and omits some of them. The sample carries 720,000 or so clones, 75% to 90% recorded once. With 1 base removed from V and 2 bases from J, the gap between germline ends came to 8 bases. The CDR3 extends over 14 amino acids. CDR1 and CDR2 (germline): MNHNS, SASEGT. These sequences were also reported in another study, on human thymus T cells.

Sample: thymocytes. This chain links TRBV6-1 with TRBJ1-2; maybe TRBD1 (6 bases). The receptor was isolated from a girl younger than two with a congenital heart defect. Here the CDR3 reads CASSEVTGNYGYTF. The CDR3 bases are TGTGCCAGCAGTGAAGTAACAGGGAACTATGGCTACACCTTC.